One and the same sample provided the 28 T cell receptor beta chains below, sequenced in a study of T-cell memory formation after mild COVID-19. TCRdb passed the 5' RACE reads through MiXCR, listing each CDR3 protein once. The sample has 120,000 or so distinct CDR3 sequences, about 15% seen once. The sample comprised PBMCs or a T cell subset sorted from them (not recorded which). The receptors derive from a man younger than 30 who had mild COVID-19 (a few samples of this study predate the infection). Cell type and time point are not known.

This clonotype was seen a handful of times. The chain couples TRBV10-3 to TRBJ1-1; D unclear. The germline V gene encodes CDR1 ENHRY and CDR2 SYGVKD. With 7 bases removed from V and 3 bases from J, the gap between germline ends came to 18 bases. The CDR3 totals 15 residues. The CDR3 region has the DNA TGTGCCATCATAGCCTCTGGTGGCAGTGACACTGAAGCTTTCTTT. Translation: CAIIASGGSDTEAFF.

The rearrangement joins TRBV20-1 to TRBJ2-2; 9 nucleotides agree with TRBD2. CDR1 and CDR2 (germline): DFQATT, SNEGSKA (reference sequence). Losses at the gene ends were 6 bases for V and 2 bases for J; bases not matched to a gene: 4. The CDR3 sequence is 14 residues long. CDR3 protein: CSAHSGGNTGELFF. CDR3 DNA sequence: TGCAGTGCCCATAGCGGGGGAAACACCGGGGAGCTGTTTTTT.

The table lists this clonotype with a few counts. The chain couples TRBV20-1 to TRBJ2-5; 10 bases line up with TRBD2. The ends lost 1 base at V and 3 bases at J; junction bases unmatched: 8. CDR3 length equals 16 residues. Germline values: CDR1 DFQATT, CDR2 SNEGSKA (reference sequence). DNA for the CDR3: TGCAGTGCTAGAGCAACTAGCGGGGCGCCCGAAGAGACCCAGTACTTC. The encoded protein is CSARATSGAPEETQYF.

DNA of the CDR3: TGCAGTGCTCCGGGACAGGCGAAAGAGACCCAGTACTTC. It translates to CSAPGQAKETQYF. V usage is TRBV20-1 and J usage is TRBJ2-5; 8 bases match TRBD1. Looked up from germline, CDR1 is DFQATT and CDR2 is SNEGSKA (reference sequence). The J segment lost 3 bases and the V segment lost 5 bases, leaving 5 bases of the junction unmatched. The CDR3 runs 13 residues.

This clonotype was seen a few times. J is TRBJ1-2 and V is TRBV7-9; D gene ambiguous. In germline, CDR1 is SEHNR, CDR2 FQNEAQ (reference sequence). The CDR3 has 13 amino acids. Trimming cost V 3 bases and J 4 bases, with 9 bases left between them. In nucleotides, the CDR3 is TGTGCCAGCAGCTTGACTATCGGCTATGGCTACACCTTC. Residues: CASSLTIGYGYTF.

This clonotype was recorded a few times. DNA for the CDR3: TGTGCCAGCAGTTTGTCTAACCACTACGAGCAGTACTTC. Amino acids: CASSLSNHYEQYF. The rearrangement links TRBV12-3 or TRBV12-4 to TRBJ2-7; D is undetermined. Trimming stripped 3 bases from V and 3 bases from J, with 9 bases between. The CDR3 has 13 residues.

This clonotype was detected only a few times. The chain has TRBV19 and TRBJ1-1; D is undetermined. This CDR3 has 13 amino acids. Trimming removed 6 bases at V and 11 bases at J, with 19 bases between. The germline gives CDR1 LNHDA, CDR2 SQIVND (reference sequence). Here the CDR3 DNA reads TGTGCCAGTAGCCCCCAGAGGGTAACTGGCGCTTTCTTT. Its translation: CASSPQRVTGAFF. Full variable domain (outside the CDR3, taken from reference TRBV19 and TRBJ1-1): DGGITQSPKYLFRKEGQNVTLSCEQNLNHDAMYWYRQDPGQGLRLIYYSQIVNDFQKGDIAEGYSVSREKKESFPLTVTSAQKNPTAFYLCASSPQRVTGAFFGQGTRLTVV.

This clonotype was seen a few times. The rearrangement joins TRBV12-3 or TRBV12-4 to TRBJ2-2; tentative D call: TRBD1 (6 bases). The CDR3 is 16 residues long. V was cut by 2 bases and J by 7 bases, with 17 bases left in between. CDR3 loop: CASSLTGKRLGGELFF. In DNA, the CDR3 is TGTGCCAGCAGTTTAACAGGGAAAAGGCTAGGCGGGGAGCTGTTTTTT.

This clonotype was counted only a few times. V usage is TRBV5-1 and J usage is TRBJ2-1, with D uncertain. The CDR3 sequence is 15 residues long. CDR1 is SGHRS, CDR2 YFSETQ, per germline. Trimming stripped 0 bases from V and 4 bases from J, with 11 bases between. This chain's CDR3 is CASSLGLDNYNEQFF. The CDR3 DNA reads TGCGCCAGCAGCTTGGGCTTGGATAATTACAATGAGCAGTTCTTC.

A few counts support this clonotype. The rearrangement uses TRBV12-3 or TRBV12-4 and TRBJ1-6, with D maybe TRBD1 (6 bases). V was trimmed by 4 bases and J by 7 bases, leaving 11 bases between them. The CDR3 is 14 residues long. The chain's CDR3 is CASSSGQSNSPLHF. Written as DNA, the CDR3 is TGTGCCAGCAGTTCAGGACAGAGCAATTCACCCCTCCACTTT.

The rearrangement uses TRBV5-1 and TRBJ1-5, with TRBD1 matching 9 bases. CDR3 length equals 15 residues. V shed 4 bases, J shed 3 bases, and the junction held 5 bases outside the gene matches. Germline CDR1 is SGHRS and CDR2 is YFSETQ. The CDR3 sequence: CASSIQGADNQPQHF. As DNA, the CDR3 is TGCGCCAGCAGCATACAGGGGGCGGACAATCAGCCCCAGCATTTT.

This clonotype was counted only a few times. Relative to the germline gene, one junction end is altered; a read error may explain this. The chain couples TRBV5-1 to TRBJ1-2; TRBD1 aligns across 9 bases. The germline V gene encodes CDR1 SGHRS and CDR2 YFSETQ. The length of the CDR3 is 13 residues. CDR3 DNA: TGCGCCAGCAGGCCTGGAAACAGGGGGCCCTTCCACTTC. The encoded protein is CASRPGNRGPFHF.

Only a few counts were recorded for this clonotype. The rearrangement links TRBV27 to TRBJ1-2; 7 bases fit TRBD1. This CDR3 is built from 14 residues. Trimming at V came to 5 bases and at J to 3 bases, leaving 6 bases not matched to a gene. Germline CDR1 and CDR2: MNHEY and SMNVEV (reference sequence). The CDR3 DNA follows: TGTGCCAGCAGTCCATACGACAGGGACTATGGCTACACCTTC. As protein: CASSPYDRDYGYTF.

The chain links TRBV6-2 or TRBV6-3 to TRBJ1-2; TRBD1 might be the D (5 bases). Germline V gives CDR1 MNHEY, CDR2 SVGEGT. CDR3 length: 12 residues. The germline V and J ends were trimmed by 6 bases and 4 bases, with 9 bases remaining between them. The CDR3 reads CASSQQVYGYTF. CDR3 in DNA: TGTGCCAGCAGCCAACAGGTCTATGGCTACACCTTC.

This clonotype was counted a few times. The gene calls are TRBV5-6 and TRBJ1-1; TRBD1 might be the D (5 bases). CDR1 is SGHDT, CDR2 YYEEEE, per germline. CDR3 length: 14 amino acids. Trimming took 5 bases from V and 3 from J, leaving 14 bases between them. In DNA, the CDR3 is TGTGCCAGCAGTAAGAGGGGCCGAGACACTGAAGCTTTCTTT. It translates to CASSKRGRDTEAFF.

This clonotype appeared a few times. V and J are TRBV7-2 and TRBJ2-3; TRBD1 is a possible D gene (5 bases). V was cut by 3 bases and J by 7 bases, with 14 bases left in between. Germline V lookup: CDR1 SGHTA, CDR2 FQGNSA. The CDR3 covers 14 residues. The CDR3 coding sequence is TGTGCCAGCAGCTTGGATCAGGGTCTTTATACGCAGTATTTT. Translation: CASSLDQGLYTQYF. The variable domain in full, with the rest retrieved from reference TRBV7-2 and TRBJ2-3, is GAGVSQSPSNKVTEKGKDVELRCDPISGHTALYWYRQSLGQGLEFLIYFQGNSAPDKSGLPSDRFSAERTGGSVSTLTIQRTQQEDSAVYLCASSLDQGLYTQYFGPGTRLTVL.

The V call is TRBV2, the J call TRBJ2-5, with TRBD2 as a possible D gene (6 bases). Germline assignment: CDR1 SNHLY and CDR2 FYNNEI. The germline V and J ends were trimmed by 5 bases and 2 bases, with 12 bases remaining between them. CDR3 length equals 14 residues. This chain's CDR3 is CASSRAGPQETQYF. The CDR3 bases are TGTGCCAGCAGTCGGGCGGGGCCACAAGAGACCCAGTACTTC.

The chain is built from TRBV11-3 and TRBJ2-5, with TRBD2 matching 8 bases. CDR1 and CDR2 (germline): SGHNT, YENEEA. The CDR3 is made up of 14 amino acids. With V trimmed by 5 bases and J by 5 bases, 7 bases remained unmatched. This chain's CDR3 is CASSPGTRKETQYF. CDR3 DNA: TGTGCCAGCAGCCCTGGGACTAGGAAGGAGACCCAGTACTTC.

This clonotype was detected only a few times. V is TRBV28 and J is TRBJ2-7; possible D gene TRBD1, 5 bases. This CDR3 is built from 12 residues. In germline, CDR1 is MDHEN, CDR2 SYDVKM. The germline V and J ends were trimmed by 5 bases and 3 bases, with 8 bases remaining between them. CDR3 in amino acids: CASSTGSYEQYV. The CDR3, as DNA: TGTGCCAGCAGTACAGGTAGCTACGAGCAGTACGTC.

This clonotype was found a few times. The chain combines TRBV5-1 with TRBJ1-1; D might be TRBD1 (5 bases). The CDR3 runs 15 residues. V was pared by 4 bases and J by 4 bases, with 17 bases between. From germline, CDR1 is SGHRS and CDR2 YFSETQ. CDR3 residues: CASSPGGWIGTEAFF. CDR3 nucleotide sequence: TGCGCCAGCAGCCCCGGGGGTTGGATAGGCACTGAAGCTTTCTTT.

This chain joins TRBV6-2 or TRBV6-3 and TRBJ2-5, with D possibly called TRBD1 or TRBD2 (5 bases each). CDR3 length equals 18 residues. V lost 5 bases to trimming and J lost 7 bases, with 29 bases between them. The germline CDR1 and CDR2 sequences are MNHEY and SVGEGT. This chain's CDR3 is CASSPLPGLQPPEATQYF. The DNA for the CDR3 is TGTGCCAGCAGTCCTCTCCCGGGGCTACAACCTCCGGAGGCGACCCAGTACTTC.

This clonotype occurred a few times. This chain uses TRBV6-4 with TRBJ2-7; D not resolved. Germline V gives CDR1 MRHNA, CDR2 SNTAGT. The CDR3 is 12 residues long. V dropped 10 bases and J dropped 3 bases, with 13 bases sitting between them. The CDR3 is CATRSKLYEQYF. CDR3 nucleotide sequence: TGTGCCACGAGATCCAAACTCTACGAGCAGTACTTC.

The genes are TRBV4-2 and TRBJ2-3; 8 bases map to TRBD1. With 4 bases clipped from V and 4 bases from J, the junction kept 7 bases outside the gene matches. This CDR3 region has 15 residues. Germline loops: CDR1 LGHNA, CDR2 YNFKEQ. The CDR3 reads CASSLGTGGADTQYF. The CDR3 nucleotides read TGTGCCAGCAGCCTGGGGACAGGAGGCGCAGATACGCAGTATTTT.

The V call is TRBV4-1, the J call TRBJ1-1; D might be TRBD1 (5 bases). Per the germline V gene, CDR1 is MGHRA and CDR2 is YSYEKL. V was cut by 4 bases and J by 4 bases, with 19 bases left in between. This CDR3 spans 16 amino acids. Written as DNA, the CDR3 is TGCGCCAGCAGCCGAATACCGCAGGGAGGTGGCACTGAAGCTTTCTTT. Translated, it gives CASSRIPQGGGTEAFF.

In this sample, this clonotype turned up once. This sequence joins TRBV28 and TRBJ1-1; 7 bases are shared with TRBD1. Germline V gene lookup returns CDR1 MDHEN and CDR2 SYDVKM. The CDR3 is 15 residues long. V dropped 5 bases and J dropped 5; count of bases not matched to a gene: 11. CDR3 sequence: CASSPPRGLKTEAFF. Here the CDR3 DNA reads TGTGCCAGCAGTCCACCCAGGGGGTTAAAGACTGAAGCTTTCTTT. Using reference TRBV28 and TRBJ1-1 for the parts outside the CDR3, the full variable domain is DVKVTQSSRYLVKRTGEKVFLECVQDMDHENMFWYRQDPGLGLRLIYFSYDVKMKEKGDIPEGYSVSREKKERFSLILESASTNQTSMYLCASSPPRGLKTEAFFGQGTRLTVV.

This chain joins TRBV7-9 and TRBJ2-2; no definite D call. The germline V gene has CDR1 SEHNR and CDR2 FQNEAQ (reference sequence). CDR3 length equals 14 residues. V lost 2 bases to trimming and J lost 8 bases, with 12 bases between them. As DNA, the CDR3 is TGTGCCAGCAGCTTATTGGCAGTTCCAGGGGAGCTGTTTTTT. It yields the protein CASSLLAVPGELFF.

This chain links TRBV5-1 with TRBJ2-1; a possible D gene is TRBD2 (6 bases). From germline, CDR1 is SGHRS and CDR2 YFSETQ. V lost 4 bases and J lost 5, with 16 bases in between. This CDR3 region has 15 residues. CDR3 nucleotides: TGCGCCAGCAGCCTCTACGCGGGGCCCCACAATGAGCAGTTCTTC. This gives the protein CASSLYAGPHNEQFF.

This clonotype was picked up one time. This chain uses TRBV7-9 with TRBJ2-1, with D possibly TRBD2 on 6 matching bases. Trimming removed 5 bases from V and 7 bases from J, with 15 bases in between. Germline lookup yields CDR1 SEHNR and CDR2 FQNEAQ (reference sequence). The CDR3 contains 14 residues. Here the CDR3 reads CASSPGLARNEQFF. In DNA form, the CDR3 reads TGTGCCAGCAGCCCGGGACTGGCTAGGAATGAGCAGTTCTTC.